The sequence of this T cell receptor (beta chain) was determined in a study of blood T cell repertoires in COVID-19. This CDR3 has 14 residues. Trimming cost V 5 bases and J 5 bases, with 11 bases left between them. Germline loops: CDR1 SGHKS, CDR2 YYEKEE (reference sequence). The table came from immunoSEQ multiplex PCR; TCRdb's copy has only in-frame clones and leaves some out. The data hold under 200,000 clones, with around nine tenths observed a single time. This clone was found a few times. The origin of this receptor is a woman between 65 and 79 years old with COVID-19, enrolled during active disease. The genes are TRBV5-5 and TRBJ1-6; the D is unclear. The source material was peripheral blood. The DNA for the CDR3 is TGTGCCAGCAGAGCGGCAGGCCATAATTCACCCCTCCACTTT. Translating it yields CASRAAGHNSPLHF.